The 23 T cell receptor beta chains in this list originate from one sample, sequenced in a study of shared clonotypes between healthy human individuals. The method was immunoSEQ multiplex PCR; TCRdb's version includes in-frame clones alone and lacks a portion of them. The sample holds a few hundred thousand clones, about 70% seen once. The sample taken for sequencing was memory CD4+ T cells sorted from blood. Subset of the sample: CD45RA-negative fraction. The receptor source for this set is a man between 25 and 39 years old in good health.

The chain links TRBV10-1 to TRBJ2-1; perhaps TRBD1 as D (6 bases). This CDR3 is built from 17 residues. V lost 3 bases, J lost 0 bases, and 15 bases lay in between. Germline loops: CDR1 WNHNN, CDR2 SYGVQD (reference sequence). For the CDR3, the DNA is TGCGCCAGCAGTGACCCGACAGGCGAGAACTCCTACAATGAGCAGTTCTTC. It translates to CASSDPTGENSYNEQFF.

This clone appeared a single time. The chain couples TRBV5-4 to TRBJ2-3; D is unclear. Trimming removed 1 base at V and 11 bases at J, with 17 bases between. Germline CDR1 is SGHNT and CDR2 is YYREEE (reference sequence). The length of the CDR3 is 14 residues. The CDR3 sequence is CASSLQESGSRQYF. In DNA form, the CDR3 reads TGTGCCAGCAGCTTGCAGGAGTCCGGTAGTCGGCAGTATTTT.

The V and J genes are TRBV9 and TRBJ1-4; D is unresolved. This CDR3 is built from 14 residues. Germline V gives CDR1 SGDLS, CDR2 YYNGEE. Trimming shortened V by 2 bases and J by 0 bases, and 5 bases separated the two germline ends. The CDR3 DNA is TGTGCCAGCAGCGTTGGTTCAACTAATGAAAAACTGTTTTTT. Protein: CASSVGSTNEKLFF.

J is TRBJ2-7 and V is TRBV7-9; 7 nucleotides agree with TRBD2. This CDR3 region has 13 residues. V was pared by 5 bases and J by 7 bases, with 8 bases of the junction left unmatched. Germline V lookup: CDR1 SEHNR, CDR2 FQNEAQ (reference sequence). DNA for the CDR3: TGTGCCAGCAGCCCCTCCCTGGGAGGGGAGCAGTACTTC. Protein sequence: CASSPSLGGEQYF.

The chain uses TRBV7-9 and TRBJ2-1, with 7 bases matching TRBD1. CDR3 length: 16 amino acids. Germline CDR1 reads SEHNR; CDR2 reads FQNEAQ (reference sequence). The ends lost 4 bases at V and 7 bases at J; junction bases unmatched: 13. This chain's CDR3 is CASSSRGDRVSNEQFF. CDR3 nucleotide sequence: TGTGCCAGCAGCTCCCGAGGGGACAGAGTATCTAATGAGCAGTTCTTC. The full variable domain, with the rest looked up from reference TRBV7-9 and TRBJ2-1, is DTGVSQNPRHKITKRGQNVTFRCDPISEHNRLYWYRQTLGQGPEFLTYFQNEAQLEKSRLLSDRFSAERPKGSFSTLEIQRTEQGDSAMYLCASSSRGDRVSNEQFFGPGTRLTVL.

The chain uses TRBV5-4 and TRBJ2-5, with D maybe TRBD2 (5 bases). The V gene lost 4 bases and the J gene lost 1 base, with 14 bases spanning the gap. The CDR3 spans 15 residues. Germline CDR1 reads SGHNT; CDR2 reads YYREEE (reference sequence). CDR3 protein: CASSPRSGSQETQYF. CDR3 DNA sequence: TGTGCCAGCAGCCCCCGATCGGGGAGCCAAGAGACCCAGTACTTC.

The chain employs TRBV5-4 and TRBJ2-7; D gene ambiguous. Per germline, CDR1 SGHNT and CDR2 YYREEE (reference sequence). V lost 4 bases and J 5 bases, leaving 13 bases between the germline ends. The CDR3 sequence is 13 residues long. This CDR3 reads CASSTLPRDEQYF. The CDR3 region has the DNA TGTGCCAGCAGCACACTACCTCGGGACGAGCAGTACTTC.

The chain is built from TRBV2 and TRBJ1-2; no reliable D call. Trimming cost V 11 bases and J 4 bases, with 20 bases left between them. Germline V gene sequence: CDR1 SNHLY, CDR2 FYNNEI. The CDR3 is 14 residues long. Here the CDR3 DNA reads TGTGCCTCTCCCGGGAGGACGGAGACCTATGGCTACACCTTC. Translation gives CASPGRTETYGYTF.

CDR3: CASSSGGGPNEKLFF. The CDR3 DNA reads as TGTGCCAGCAGCTCAGGGGGGGGACCAAATGAAAAACTGTTTTTT. The genes are TRBV7-7 and TRBJ1-4; 7 bases map to TRBD1. The CDR3 has 15 amino acids. Unmatched junction bases numbered 7, after V lost 4 bases and J lost 5 bases. Germline assignment: CDR1 SSHAT and CDR2 FNYEAQ (reference sequence).

The chain links TRBV2 to TRBJ2-2, with 7 positions matching TRBD2. This CDR3 contains 15 residues. Germline CDR1 is SNHLY and CDR2 is FYNNEI. V trimming: 6 bases; J trimming: 2 bases; junction bases outside the gene matches: 6. The CDR3 DNA sequence: TGTGCCAGCAGACCACTAGCGCGCAACACCGGGGAGCTGTTTTTT. It translates to CASRPLARNTGELFF.

The chain links TRBV10-2 to TRBJ2-7, with 9 bases lining up with TRBD2. Looked up from germline, CDR1 is WSHSY and CDR2 is SAAADI. The CDR3 spans 17 residues. The V segment lost 0 bases and the J segment 4 bases; nucleotides outside the gene matches: 10. CDR3 region: CASSESGIGSGSYEQYF. CDR3 coding DNA: TGCGCCAGCAGTGAGTCTGGGATTGGTAGCGGGAGTTACGAGCAGTACTTC.

The V and J genes are TRBV6-1 and TRBJ1-4; D not certain. Per germline, CDR1 MNHNS and CDR2 SASEGT. V was pared by 1 base and J by 5 bases, with 20 bases between. The CDR3 contains 18 residues. This chain's CDR3 is CASSEGNLPRMGNEKLFF. The DNA of the CDR3 is TGTGCCAGCAGTGAAGGGAACCTGCCAAGGATGGGGAATGAAAAACTGTTTTTT.

This clone has just one count. V is TRBV18 and J is TRBJ1-2; D is uncertain. The CDR3 covers 13 residues. Trimming stripped 3 bases from V and 3 bases from J, with 8 bases between. In germline, CDR1 is KGHSH, CDR2 LQKENI. The CDR3 protein is CASSPEQYYGYTF. The CDR3 nucleotides read TGTGCCAGCTCACCGGAGCAATACTATGGCTACACCTTC. The full variable domain, rest sourced from reference TRBV18 and TRBJ1-2, is NAGVMQNPRHLVRRRGQEARLRCSPMKGHSHVYWYRQLPEEGLKFMVYLQKENIIDESGMPKERFSAEFPKEGPSILRIQQVVRGDSAAYFCASSPEQYYGYTFGSGTRLTVV.

The chain has TRBV5-1 and TRBJ2-1; 10 nucleotides agree with TRBD2. V lost 0 bases, J lost 5 bases, and 14 bases stayed unmatched. Per germline, CDR1 SGHRS and CDR2 YFSETQ. The CDR3 spans 19 residues. This chain's CDR3 is CASSLGSGRKTLSDNEQFF. The CDR3 DNA sequence: TGCGCCAGCAGCTTGGGTAGCGGGAGGAAGACCTTATCCGACAATGAGCAGTTCTTC.

V gene TRBV7-9 combines with J gene TRBJ2-2; 9 positions agree with TRBD2. Germline V gene lookup returns CDR1 SEHNR and CDR2 FQNEAQ (reference sequence). The ends lost 7 bases at V and 3 bases at J; junction bases unmatched: 3. This CDR3 has 14 residues. The CDR3, as DNA: TGTGCCAGCACGCGGGAGGGCCACACCGGGGAGCTGTTTTTT. Encoded protein: CASTREGHTGELFF.

In its sample, this clone was seen a few times. This chain connects TRBV7-8 to TRBJ2-2, with a possible D match to TRBD1 (5 bases). V gave up 2 bases and J gave up 6 bases, with 10 bases separating them. The CDR3 contains 14 residues. Germline CDR1 reads SGHVS; CDR2 reads FQNEAQ. The CDR3 sequence: CASSLIRVAGELFF. For the CDR3, the DNA is TGTGCCAGCAGCTTAATCAGGGTAGCCGGGGAGCTGTTTTTT.

This CDR3 reads CASSYRRGDQPQHF. CDR3 DNA sequence: TGTGCCAGCAGTTACAGGAGGGGGGACCAGCCCCAGCATTTT. The rearrangement joins TRBV6-5 to TRBJ1-5, with D perhaps TRBD1 (6 bases). This CDR3 has 14 amino acids. V was clipped by 2 bases and J by 7 bases, with 12 bases between them. Germline CDR1 is MNHEY and CDR2 is SVGAGI.

CDR3 residues: CATSRDSSYGYGYTF. In DNA, the CDR3 is TGTGCCACCAGCAGAGATAGCTCTTATGGGTATGGCTACACCTTC. The chain couples TRBV15 to TRBJ1-2; D remains ambiguous. Germline V gene data show CDR1 as LNHNV and CDR2 as YYDKDF (reference sequence). Trimming left V 0 bases short and J 5 bases short, with 13 bases between. This CDR3 is 15 amino acids long.

The chain couples TRBV5-1 to TRBJ1-2; D call uncertain. This CDR3 comprises 12 residues. Trimming removed 3 bases from V and 5 bases from J, with 8 bases in between. The germline CDR1 and CDR2 sequences are SGHRS and YFSETQ. CDR3 bases: TGCGCCAGCAGCTCGGACCGATATGGCTACACCTTC. Protein product: CASSSDRYGYTF.

The CDR3 spells CASSPPGTDKNIQYF. Written as DNA, the CDR3 is TGTGCCAGCAGCCCGCCCGGGACGGACAAAAACATTCAGTACTTC. The genes are TRBV5-4 and TRBJ2-4, with D perhaps given as TRBD1 or TRBD2 (5 bases each). Per the germline V gene, CDR1 is SGHNT and CDR2 is YYREEE (reference sequence). The CDR3 has 15 amino acids. The ends were cut back, 4 bases at V and 3 bases at J, with 14 bases in the middle.

This clone was found once. V gene TRBV11-2 combines with J gene TRBJ2-1; no definite D call. With 4 bases removed from V and 0 bases from J, the gap between germline ends came to 7 bases. This CDR3 spans 14 amino acids. Per germline, CDR1 SGHAT and CDR2 FQNNGV. The CDR3 here is CASSSQSSYNEQFF. CDR3 coding DNA: TGTGCCAGCAGCTCCCAGAGCTCCTACAATGAGCAGTTCTTC.

A remark on this clone: One junction end disagrees with the germline gene, perhaps due to a read error. This chain links TRBV27 with TRBJ2-7; D gene ambiguous. The CDR3 is made up of 14 amino acids. Germline V gives CDR1 MNHEY, CDR2 SMNVEV (reference sequence). The DNA for the CDR3 is TGTGCCAGCAGTATATATCGGATCTCCGACGAGCAGTACTTC. Translated: CASSIYRISDEQYF.

This clone was detected ten times or more. The V call is TRBV2, the J call TRBJ1-5; D perhaps matches TRBD1 (6 bases). From germline, CDR1 is SNHLY and CDR2 FYNNEI. This CDR3 has 15 amino acids. V was clipped by 6 bases and J by 0 bases, with 12 bases between them. Here the CDR3 DNA reads TGTGCCAGCAGCGCCGGGACATTTAGCAATCAGCCCCAGCATTTT. Translating gives CASSAGTFSNQPQHF.